There are a few counts of the clone carrying this T cell receptor beta chain. Its antigen remains unidentified. With template switching, a universal primer site was added, and the cDNA carried unique molecular identifiers. MiXCR, applied by TCRdb to the 5' RACE reads, yields one record per CDR3 protein. This sample yields around 1.7 million distinct CDR3 sequences, of which about 32% are seen a single time; about 0.25% belongs to the top ten. This specimen comes from a study of identical twins. The CDR3 runs 15 residues. The germline CDR1 and CDR2 sequences are DFQATT and SNEGSKA (reference sequence). V gave up 0 bases and J gave up 5 bases, with 15 bases separating them. Points from the study as a whole: Excess low generation probability was seen in twin-shared out-of-frame alpha sequences.

Sequenced sample: cord blood. The chain carries TRBV20-1 and TRBJ2-3, with D perhaps matching TRBD2 (6 bases). This receptor was identified in a newborn girl in good health. The CDR3 reads CSARDARGPKDTQYF. The CDR3 region has the DNA TGCAGTGCTAGAGATGCGCGGGGACCGAAAGATACGCAGTATTTT.